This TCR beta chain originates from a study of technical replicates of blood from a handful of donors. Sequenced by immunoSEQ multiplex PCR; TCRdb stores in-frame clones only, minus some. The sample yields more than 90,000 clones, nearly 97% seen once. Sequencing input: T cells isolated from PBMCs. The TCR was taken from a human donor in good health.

Written as DNA, the CDR3 is TGTGCCAGCAGTTTCCCGGACAGGGGGCCCATGAACACTGAAGCTTTCTTT. Translating gives CASSFPDRGPMNTEAFF. V usage is TRBV28 and J usage is TRBJ1-1; 11 bases agree with TRBD1. In germline, CDR1 is MDHEN, CDR2 SYDVKM. This CDR3 is 17 amino acids long. Trimming at V came to 3 bases and at J to 0 bases, leaving 6 bases not matched to a gene.